This TCR beta chain originates from a study of T cell repertoires in ileal Crohn's disease. With 3 bases removed from V and 0 bases from J, the gap between germline ends came to 15 bases. The V gene's germline CDR1 is KGHSH and CDR2 LQKENI. This CDR3 is built from 17 residues. Method: immunoSEQ multiplex PCR; TCRdb's copy keeps in-frame clones and lacks some. Here the sample spans fewer than 5,500 clones, 75% to 90% being singletons. This clone was seen just once. The chain links TRBV18 to TRBJ2-1, with D perhaps being TRBD1 or TRBD2 (5 bases each). Source material: ileal tissue. The receptor was isolated from an adult with Crohn's disease. CDR3 coding DNA: TGTGCCAGCTCACCTTCCTCCGGGGCCGCCTCCTACAATGAGCAGTTCTTC. It is translated as CASSPSSGAASYNEQFF.